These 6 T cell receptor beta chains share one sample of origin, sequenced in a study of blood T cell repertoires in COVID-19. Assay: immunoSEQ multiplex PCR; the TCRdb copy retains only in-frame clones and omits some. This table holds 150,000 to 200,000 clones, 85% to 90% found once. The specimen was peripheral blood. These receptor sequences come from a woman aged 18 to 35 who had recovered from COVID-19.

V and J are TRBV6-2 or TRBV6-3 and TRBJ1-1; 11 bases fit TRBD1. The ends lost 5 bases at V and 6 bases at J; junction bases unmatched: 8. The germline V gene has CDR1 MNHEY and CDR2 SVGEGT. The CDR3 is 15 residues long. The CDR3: CASSPAGTGGSEAFF. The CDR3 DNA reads TGTGCCAGCAGTCCCGCCGGGACAGGGGGTTCTGAAGCTTTCTTT.

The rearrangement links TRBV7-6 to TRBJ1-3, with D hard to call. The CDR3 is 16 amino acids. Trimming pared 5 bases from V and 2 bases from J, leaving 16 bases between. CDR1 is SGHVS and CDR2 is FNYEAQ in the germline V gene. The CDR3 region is CASSPFLEEAGNTIYF. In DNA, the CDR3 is TGTGCCAGCAGCCCTTTTCTGGAGGAGGCTGGAAACACCATATATTTT.

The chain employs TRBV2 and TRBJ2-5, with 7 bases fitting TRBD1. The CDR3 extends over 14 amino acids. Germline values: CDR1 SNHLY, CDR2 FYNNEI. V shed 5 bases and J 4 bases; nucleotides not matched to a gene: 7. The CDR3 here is CASSRQGRGETQYF. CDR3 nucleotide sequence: TGTGCCAGCAGTCGACAGGGAAGAGGAGAGACCCAGTACTTC.

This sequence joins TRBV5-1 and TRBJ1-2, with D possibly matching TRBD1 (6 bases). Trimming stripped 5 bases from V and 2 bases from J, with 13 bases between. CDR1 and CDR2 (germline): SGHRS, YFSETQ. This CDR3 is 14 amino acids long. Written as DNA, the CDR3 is TGCGCCAGCAGGACCGATACAGGGAACTATGGCTACACCTTC. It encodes CASRTDTGNYGYTF.

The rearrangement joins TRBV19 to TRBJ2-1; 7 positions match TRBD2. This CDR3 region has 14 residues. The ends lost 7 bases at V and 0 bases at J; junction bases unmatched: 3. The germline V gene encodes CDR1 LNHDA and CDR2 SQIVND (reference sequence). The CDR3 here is CASTSGDSYNEQFF. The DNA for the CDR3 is TGTGCCAGTACGAGCGGGGACTCCTACAATGAGCAGTTCTTC.

CDR3 loop: CASSFTTQGTEAFF. CDR3 nucleotide sequence: TGTGCCAGCAGCTTTACCACACAGGGGACTGAAGCTTTCTTT. This rearrangement joins TRBV7-2 to TRBJ1-1; TRBD1 aligns across 7 bases. V shed 3 bases and J 5 bases; nucleotides not matched to a gene: 6. This CDR3 has 14 amino acids. Germline loops: CDR1 SGHTA, CDR2 FQGNSA.